This T cell receptor (beta chain) was sequenced during a study of shared clonotypes between healthy human individuals (dated by TCRdb to 2020 to 2022). With regard to the full study: Three men and a couple of women, aged 18 to 49 years, made up the cohort. For each donor, CD4 naive and CD4 memory were each given three plates, CD8 naive was given two plates, and CD8 memory was given one plate. To estimate repertoire size and how much clonotype sharing occurs between individuals, the study deeply sequenced the blood TCR repertoires of several healthy adults. To increase sequencing depth and limit assay-specific biases, TCR repertoire library preparation and sequencing were carried out by different laboratories using diverse techniques. Each donor's leukapheresis produced roughly between roughly 0.9 and 8.9 billion PBMCs. What the study reported, not specific to this receptor: Sampling was restricted to blood, and TCR repertoires in tissues likely differ from the TCR repertoires found in blood. Across four donors, approximately 5% of naive CD4, roughly 3.8% of naive CD8, 2% to 2.5% of memory CD4, and approximately 0.4% of memory CD8 clonotypes were shared. Compared with non-shared clonotypes, the clonotypes found in all four sorted-subset donors had higher generation probabilities. Even with the large sequencing depth, rarefaction of the sorted-subset datasets indicated that sequencing was incomplete. Naive subsets generally had larger estimated clonotype richness than memory subsets. Because the study included a small number of donors, the genetic and exposure-history diversity represented was limited. Based on pairwise subsampling, the degree of clonotype sharing among donors was expected to be affected by sequencing depth.

Using the deep immunoSEQ assay, multiplex PCR amplified TCR CDR3 regions from genomic DNA. For each cell subset, the extracted genomic DNA was distributed evenly across all wells of several immunoSEQ 96-well plates, and each plate served as one replicate. For sorted subsets, each replicate PCR was loaded with 200 to 250 ng genomic DNA, equivalent to 32,000 or so T cell genomes. Purified libraries were quantified with a Qubit 3.0 fluorometer, sized on a Bioanalyzer 2100, and re-quantified with the KAPA Library Quantification kit. Every immunoSEQ 96-well plate was sequenced on a dedicated single-read 150-cycle Illumina NextSeq 550 flow cell. Regarding the original processing steps: Because the immunoSEQ output included only junctional sequences and no quality scores, the filtering could not be the same as the filtering used for full-length reads. To assign V/J genes and CDR3, sequences were annotated against IMGT germline references using PyIR, a Python wrapper for IgBLAST v1.9. Any read was removed if the V/J assignment was weak (E-value above 1e-6), the CDR3 was missing, or the read contained stop codons, out-of-frame junctions, or ambiguous translated residues. V3J clonotypes were defined as sequences sharing an identical inferred V gene, J gene, and CDR3 amino acid sequence. Percentage overlap between repertoires was calculated by dividing the number of shared unique clonotypes by the size of the smaller repertoire. Richness of each repertoire was evaluated using RTK rarefaction, the Chao1 estimator, and Recon v2.1 estimates of unobserved clonotypes. For all TCRbeta clonotypes obtained by the gDNA method from four donors, generation probabilities were computed with OLGA. Not all clones reach the TCRdb copy of this immuneACCESS table, which keeps in-frame sequences only. Checked studies attribute under half of the gap to unresolved V genes and leave the rest unexplained. V and J calls and clone size follow that table, whereas D and trimming were derived from the DNA. Within this sample are about 600,000 clones, with roughly 97% of them counted one time only. Less than 0.065% of the sample belongs to the ten largest clones.

The donors were healthy, HIV-negative adults who had no recently reported acute infections or vaccinations. Only Caucasian adults living in Nashville, Tennessee, USA were represented among the donors. CD4+ T cells were enriched by magnetic negative selection; naive cells were then positively selected on CD45RA, and the negative fraction formed the memory subset. Blood was collected by leukapheresis, and PBMCs were isolated by Ficoll-Histopaque density gradient centrifugation and then cryopreserved in liquid nitrogen vapor phase. Purity and quantity of every magnetically sorted T cell population were checked by analytical flow cytometry. From each sorted fraction, genomic DNA was isolated and quantified by UV absorbance on a Nanodrop 2000c. Of note for this clone: The antigen this receptor binds is unknown. No per-base quality is available; no much larger clone lies one base away.

The sequencing sample was made of naive CD4+ T cells sorted from blood. Read against the paper, the sample's cell subset or site label means: CD45RA+ positively selected. The sequence derives from a woman in her 30s in good health.

The sequenced DNA is TGTGCCAGCAGTTTATATTCCCGCGGAGAGACCCAGTACTTC. Translated, this is CASSLYSRGETQYF. The V and J segments used are TRBV27 and TRBJ2-5; the D gene assignment is ambiguous. Relative to germline, V is 1 base shorter and J is 4 bases shorter, with 10 bases between their ends. CDR1 MNHEY and CDR2 SMNVEV are derived from the germline V gene (reference sequence). Its CDR3 holds 14 amino acids, cysteine through phenylalanine. Solely the CDR3 DNA is kept, with 42 bases framed from the first base.